These 24 T cell receptor beta chains came from one sample sequenced in a study of early T cells in non-severe SARS-CoV-2 infection. MiXCR, applied by TCRdb to the 5' RACE reads, yields one record per CDR3 protein. The sample holds roughly 100,000 distinct CDR3 sequences, 13% to 15% seen once. The sample was whole blood. The receptors come from an adult who was a healthcare worker with PCR-confirmed SARS-CoV-2 infection or an uninfected control (not recorded which).

This clonotype was counted only a few times. The CDR3 nucleotides are TGTGCCAGCAGTGCTTCGGACGGCCGGGGCTACACCTTC. As protein: CASSASDGRGYTF. The rearrangement uses TRBV12-3 or TRBV12-4 and TRBJ1-2, with no clear D. The CDR3 is made up of 13 amino acids. The germline V and J ends were trimmed by 5 bases and 8 bases, with 15 bases remaining between them.

This chain joins TRBV4-3 and TRBJ2-5, with TRBD2 matching over 13 bases. CDR1 is LGHNA, CDR2 YSLEER, per germline. With V trimmed by 0 bases and J by 7 bases, 5 bases remained unmatched. This CDR3 region has 16 residues. The CDR3 DNA is TGCGCCAGCAGCCAAGAGTGGACTAGCGGGGGAAGGACCCAGTACTTC. Translated, it gives CASSQEWTSGGRTQYF.

Ten or more counts support this clonotype. This chain joins TRBV7-6 and TRBJ1-1; perhaps TRBD1 as D (5 bases). Trimming removed 8 bases from V and 0 bases from J, with 13 bases in between. Germline CDR1 is SGHVS and CDR2 is FNYEAQ. The CDR3 extends over 14 amino acids. The CDR3 DNA is TGTGCCAGCCGCTCAGGGCGAATGAACACTGAAGCTTTCTTT. Its protein product is CASRSGRMNTEAFF.

This clonotype was detected ten times or more. The chain links TRBV5-1 to TRBJ2-1, with 8 bases identical to TRBD2. The V gene end was trimmed by 4 bases and the J gene end by 0 bases; junction bases not matched to a gene: 9. Germline V CDR1 and CDR2: SGHRS, YFSETQ. There are 17 residues in the CDR3. The CDR3 nucleotides are TGCGCCAGCAGCCCTGGGACTAGTGGGTTCTCCTACAATGAGCAGTTCTTC. Amino acids: CASSPGTSGFSYNEQFF.

Only a few counts were recorded for this clonotype. The J gene is TRBJ1-5, the V gene TRBV20-1, with D possibly being TRBD1 (6 bases). The CDR3 runs to 13 residues. Trimming shortened V by 2 bases and J by 4 bases, and 9 bases separated the two germline ends. CDR1 is DFQATT and CDR2 is SNEGSKA in the germline V gene (reference sequence). CDR3 in amino acids: CSARKGGNQPQHF. CDR3 nucleotide sequence: TGCAGTGCTAGAAAGGGGGGGAATCAGCCCCAGCATTTT.

This clonotype was seen a few times. This chain uses TRBV29-1 with TRBJ2-2, with a tentative D call TRBD1 (6 bases). The CDR3 loop spans 13 amino acids. Germline lookup yields CDR1 SQVTM and CDR2 ANQGSEA. V lost 8 bases, J lost 2 bases, and 12 bases lay in between. DNA for the CDR3: TGCAGCTCGGACAGCCCAAACACCGGGGAGCTGTTTTTT. As protein: CSSDSPNTGELFF.

This chain joins TRBV7-9 and TRBJ1-5, with 8 bases aligning to TRBD1. The CDR3 runs 18 residues. CDR1 SEHNR and CDR2 FQNEAQ come from the germline V gene (reference sequence). Trimming took 1 base from V and 3 from J; bases not matched to a gene: 11. The CDR3 is CASSLVRNWQGANQPQHF. The DNA for the CDR3 is TGTGCCAGCAGCTTAGTCAGGAACTGGCAGGGGGCCAATCAGCCCCAGCATTTT. Drawing the rest from reference TRBV7-9 and TRBJ1-5, the complete variable domain is DTGVSQNPRHKITKRGQNVTFRCDPISEHNRLYWYRQTLGQGPEFLTYFQNEAQLEKSRLLSDRFSAERPKGSFSTLEIQRTEQGDSAMYLCASSLVRNWQGANQPQHFGDGTRLSIL.

V gene TRBV4-3 combines with J gene TRBJ2-1; no firm D call. The germline gives CDR1 LGHNA, CDR2 YSLEER. CDR3 length equals 17 residues. V lost 0 bases, J lost 0 bases, and 12 bases lay in between. CDR3 sequence: CASSQEPDSSSYNEQFF. The CDR3 bases are TGCGCCAGCAGCCAAGAACCTGATTCTAGCTCCTACAATGAGCAGTTCTTC.

This chain joins TRBV28 and TRBJ2-3, with D perhaps matching TRBD1 (6 bases). V was cut by 6 bases and J by 2 bases, with 12 bases left in between. The CDR3 covers 14 residues. In germline, CDR1 is MDHEN, CDR2 SYDVKM. CDR3 nucleotide sequence: TGTGCCAGCAGACCCGGACAGCCCACAGATACGCAGTATTTT. Protein product: CASRPGQPTDTQYF.

This clonotype has just a few counts. V usage is TRBV11-2 and J usage is TRBJ2-7; D assignment may be TRBD1 or TRBD2 (5 bases each). The germline gives CDR1 SGHAT, CDR2 FQNNGV. Trimming took off 7 bases at V and 5 bases at J, with 30 bases between the two ends. This CDR3 is built from 18 residues. DNA of the CDR3: TGTGCCAGCAACATCGACCCCCTCTCTCGGGACCCCGGTAACGAGCAGTACTTC. This gives the protein CASNIDPLSRDPGNEQYF.

This clonotype was observed many times. This chain connects TRBV7-3 to TRBJ1-1; 7 positions match TRBD1. The CDR3 is 13 residues long. CDR1 and CDR2 (germline): SGHTA, FQGTGA. After removal of 5 bases from V and 3 bases from J, the junction contained 3 bases not matched to a gene. The CDR3 coding sequence is TGTGCCAGCAGCCCTGACAGGGACACTGAAGCTTTCTTT. Translated: CASSPDRDTEAFF.

DNA of the CDR3: TGTGCCATCAGTGCTCCGGGGGTTGAAGCTTTCTTT. It translates to CAISAPGVEAFF. This chain links TRBV10-3 with TRBJ1-1, with D perhaps matching TRBD1 (5 bases). CDR1 ENHRY and CDR2 SYGVKD come from the germline V gene. Trimming removed 4 bases from V and 7 bases from J, with 10 bases in between. The CDR3 length is 12 residues.

This clonotype has only a few counts. The chain is built from TRBV6-5 and TRBJ2-2; D call uncertain. Trimming left V 0 bases short and J 3 bases short, with 11 bases between. This CDR3 region has 16 residues. The germline V gene has CDR1 MNHEY and CDR2 SVGAGI. CDR3 bases: TGTGCCAGCAGTTACTCGACAAGGGTGGACACCGGGGAGCTGTTTTTT. Its protein product is CASSYSTRVDTGELFF.

This chain joins TRBV9 and TRBJ1-6; D is unresolved. V gave up 0 bases and J gave up 3 bases, with 10 bases separating them. Germline-derived CDR1 and CDR2 are SGDLS and YYNGEE. This CDR3 has 16 amino acids. CDR3 bases: TGTGCCAGCAGCGTAGGACCGAACAACTATAATTCACCCCTCCACTTT. Its translation: CASSVGPNNYNSPLHF. The full variable domain, its missing parts supplied by reference TRBV9 and TRBJ1-6, is DSGVTQTPKHLITATGQRVTLRCSPRSGDLSVYWYQQSLDQGLQFLIQYYNGEERAKGNILERFSAQQFPDLHSELNLSSLELGDSALYFCASSVGPNNYNSPLHFGNGTRLTVT.

At least ten counts were recorded for this clonotype. The chain uses TRBV20-1 and TRBJ2-7, with 9 bases identical to TRBD2. The CDR3 contains 18 residues. Germline CDR1 and CDR2: DFQATT and SNEGSKA (reference sequence). V was clipped by 5 bases and J by 3 bases; unmatched bases: 20. Here the CDR3 DNA reads TGCAGTGCTTCCTCGCGGCTAGCGGGGAGTCTCGGACGCTACGAGCAGTACTTC. Translated, it gives CSASSRLAGSLGRYEQYF.

In its sample, this clonotype was seen many times. The V gene is TRBV6-4, the J gene TRBJ2-1, with TRBD2 matching over 10 bases. The CDR3 loop spans 16 amino acids. Germline V gene lookup returns CDR1 MRHNA and CDR2 SNTAGT. V shed 4 bases, J shed 4 bases, and the junction held 7 bases outside the gene matches. CDR3 protein: CASSVQTSGSYNEQFF. In DNA form, the CDR3 reads TGTGCCAGCAGTGTCCAGACTAGCGGGTCTTACAATGAGCAGTTCTTC.

The CDR3 DNA follows: TGTGCCAGCAGTCCTGGCGGGACGGTGGGGGCAGATACGCAGTATTTT. This sequence encodes CASSPGGTVGADTQYF. The rearrangement joins TRBV28 to TRBJ2-3; perhaps TRBD2 as D (6 bases). Germline V gene sequence: CDR1 MDHEN, CDR2 SYDVKM. Trimming took off 5 bases at V and 4 bases at J, with 19 bases between the two ends. The CDR3 spans 16 residues.

This clonotype was counted a few times. V usage is TRBV6-5 and J usage is TRBJ2-3; D gene unclear. With 0 bases removed from V and 9 bases from J, the gap between germline ends came to 10 bases. Germline values: CDR1 MNHEY, CDR2 SVGAGI. The CDR3 sequence is 13 residues long. The CDR3 protein is CASSYSSARTQYF. The CDR3 DNA sequence: TGTGCCAGCAGTTACTCGTCAGCTAGAACGCAGTATTTT.

In its sample, this clonotype was seen a few times. J is TRBJ1-6 and V is TRBV10-2; D is possibly TRBD1 (5 bases). The CDR3 spans 16 residues. The V end lost 10 bases, the J end lost 5 bases, and 21 bases lay between the germline ends. Germline V gene data show CDR1 as WSHSY and CDR2 as SAAADI. CDR3 loop: CAIPPAPGLNNSPLHF. The DNA of the CDR3 is TGCGCCATCCCCCCTGCTCCGGGACTGAATAATTCACCCCTCCACTTT.

This clonotype was detected a few times. J is TRBJ2-1 and V is TRBV6-5; TRBD2 agrees at 13 bases. CDR3 size: 16 residues. CDR1 MNHEY and CDR2 SVGAGI come from the germline V gene. The junction had 10 bases not matched to a gene; V was cut back by 4 bases and J by 10 bases. CDR3 in amino acids: CASSSPGLAGLGEQFF. CDR3 nucleotide sequence: TGTGCCAGCAGTTCACCGGGACTAGCGGGGCTAGGGGAGCAGTTCTTC.

In its sample, this clonotype was seen once. V and J are TRBV9 and TRBJ1-3; D uncertain. The CDR3 runs 14 residues. V was shortened by 4 bases and J by 4 bases, with 12 bases between the two germline ends. In germline, CDR1 is SGDLS, CDR2 YYNGEE. CDR3 sequence reads: CASSPYREGNTIYF. The CDR3 nucleotides read TGTGCCAGCAGCCCGTACCGGGAAGGAAACACCATATATTTT. The full variable domain, in which reference TRBV9 and TRBJ1-3 provide the parts outside the CDR3, is DSGVTQTPKHLITATGQRVTLRCSPRSGDLSVYWYQQSLDQGLQFLIQYYNGEERAKGNILERFSAQQFPDLHSELNLSSLELGDSALYFCASSPYREGNTIYFGEGSWLTVV.

This clonotype was seen only a few times. The chain carries TRBV7-9 and TRBJ1-1; D ambiguous. Deletions cut 5 bases from V and 1 base from J, with 11 bases between. Germline V gives CDR1 SEHNR, CDR2 FQNEAQ (reference sequence). CDR3 length: 14 amino acids. In DNA form, the CDR3 reads TGTGCCAGCAGCGCTGTTTCGTGGAACACTGAAGCTTTCTTT. Translated, it gives CASSAVSWNTEAFF.

The chain uses TRBV29-1 and TRBJ1-1, with D uncertain. The germline CDR1 and CDR2 sequences are SQVTM and ANQGSEA. Trimming removed 4 bases at V and 5 bases at J, with 14 bases between. The CDR3 has 13 residues. The CDR3, as DNA: TGCAGCGTTGTGGAGGGAACGCCTACTGAAGCTTTCTTT. It encodes CSVVEGTPTEAFF.

At least ten counts were recorded for this clonotype. The rearrangement uses TRBV21-1 and TRBJ2-7; the table's D gene call, TRBD1, was not cross checked with the DNA. TRBV21-1 is a recognized pseudogene. The length of the CDR3 is 17 residues. The CDR3 here is CASSNSIGTVDSYEQYF. Written as DNA, the CDR3 is TGTGCCAGCAGCAACTCCATCGGGACAGTGGACTCCTACGAGCAGTACTTC.